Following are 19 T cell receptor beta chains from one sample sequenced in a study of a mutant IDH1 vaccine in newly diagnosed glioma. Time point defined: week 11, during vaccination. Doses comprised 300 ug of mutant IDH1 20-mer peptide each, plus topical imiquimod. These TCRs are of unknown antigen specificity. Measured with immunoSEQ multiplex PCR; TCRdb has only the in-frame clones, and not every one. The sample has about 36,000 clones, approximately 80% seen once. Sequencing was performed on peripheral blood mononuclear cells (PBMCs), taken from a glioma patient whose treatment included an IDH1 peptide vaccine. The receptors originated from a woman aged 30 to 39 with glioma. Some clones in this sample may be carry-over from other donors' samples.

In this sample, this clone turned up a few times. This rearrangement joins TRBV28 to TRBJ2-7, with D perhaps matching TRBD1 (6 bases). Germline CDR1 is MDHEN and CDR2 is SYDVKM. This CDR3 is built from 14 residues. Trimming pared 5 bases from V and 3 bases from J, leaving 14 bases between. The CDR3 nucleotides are TGTGCCAGCAGTCCCCCCCGGGACATCTACGAGCAGTACTTC. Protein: CASSPPRDIYEQYF.

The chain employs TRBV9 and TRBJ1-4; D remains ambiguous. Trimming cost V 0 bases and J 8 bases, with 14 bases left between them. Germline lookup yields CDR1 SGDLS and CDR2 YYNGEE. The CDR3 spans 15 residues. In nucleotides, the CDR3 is TGTGCCAGCAGCGTAGTGGACTCACTCAGGGAAAAACTGTTTTTT. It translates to CASSVVDSLREKLFF.

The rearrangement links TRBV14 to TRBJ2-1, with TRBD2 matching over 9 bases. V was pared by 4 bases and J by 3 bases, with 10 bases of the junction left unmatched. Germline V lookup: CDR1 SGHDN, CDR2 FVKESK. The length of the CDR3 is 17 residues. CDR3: CASSRHAGLAIYNEQFF. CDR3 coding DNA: TGTGCCAGCAGCCGACATGCCGGACTAGCGATCTACAATGAGCAGTTCTTC.

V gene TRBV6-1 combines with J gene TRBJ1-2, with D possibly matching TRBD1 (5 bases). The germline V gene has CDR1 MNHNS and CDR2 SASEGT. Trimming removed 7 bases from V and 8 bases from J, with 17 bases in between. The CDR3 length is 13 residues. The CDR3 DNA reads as TGTGCCAGCACCGGGACCTGGGATTCCGGCTACACCTTC. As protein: CASTGTWDSGYTF.

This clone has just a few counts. The chain's CDR3 is CASSLGGTGYSPLHF. DNA of the CDR3: TGTGCCAGCAGCTTAGGCGGGACAGGGTATTCACCCCTCCACTTT. The chain is built from TRBV7-8 and TRBJ1-6; 9 positions agree with TRBD1. Losses at the gene ends were 1 base for V and 8 bases for J; bases not matched to a gene: 3. CDR3 length: 15 amino acids. Per the germline V gene, CDR1 is SGHVS and CDR2 is FQNEAQ.

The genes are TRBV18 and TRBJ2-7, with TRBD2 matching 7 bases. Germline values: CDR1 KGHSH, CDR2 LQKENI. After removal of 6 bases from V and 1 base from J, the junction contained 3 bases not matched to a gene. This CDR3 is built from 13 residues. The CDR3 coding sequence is TGTGCCAGCTCCGGGGGGACTTCCTACGAGCAGTACTTC. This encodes CASSGGTSYEQYF.

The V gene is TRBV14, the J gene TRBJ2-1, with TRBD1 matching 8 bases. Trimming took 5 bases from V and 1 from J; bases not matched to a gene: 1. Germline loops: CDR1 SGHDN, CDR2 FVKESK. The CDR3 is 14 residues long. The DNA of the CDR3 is TGTGCCAGCAGCTGGACAGGGTCCTACAATGAGCAGTTCTTC. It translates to CASSWTGSYNEQFF.

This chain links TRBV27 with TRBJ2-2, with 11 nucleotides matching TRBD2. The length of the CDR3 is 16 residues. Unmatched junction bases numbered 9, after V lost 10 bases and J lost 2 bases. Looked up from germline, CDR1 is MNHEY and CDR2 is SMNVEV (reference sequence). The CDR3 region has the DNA TGTGCCACCCCTATGGGACTAGCGGATAACACCGGGGAGCTGTTTTTT. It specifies CATPMGLADNTGELFF.

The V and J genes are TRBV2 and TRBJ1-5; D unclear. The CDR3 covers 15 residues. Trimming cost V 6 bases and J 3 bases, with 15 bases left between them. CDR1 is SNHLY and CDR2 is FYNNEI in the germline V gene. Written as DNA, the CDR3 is TGTGCCAGCAGCTCTGGGGAAGGGATCAATCAGCCCCAGCATTTT. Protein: CASSSGEGINQPQHF.

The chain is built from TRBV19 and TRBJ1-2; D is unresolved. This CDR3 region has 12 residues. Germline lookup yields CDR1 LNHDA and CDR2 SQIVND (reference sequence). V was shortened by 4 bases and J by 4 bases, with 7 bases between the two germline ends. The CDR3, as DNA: TGTGCCAGTAGTAGTCACGGCTATGGCTACACCTTC. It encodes CASSSHGYGYTF.

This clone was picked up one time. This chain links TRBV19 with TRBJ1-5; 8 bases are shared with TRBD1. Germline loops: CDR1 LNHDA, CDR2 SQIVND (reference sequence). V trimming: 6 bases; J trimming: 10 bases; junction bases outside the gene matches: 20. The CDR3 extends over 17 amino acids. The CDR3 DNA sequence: TGTGCCAGTAGACCTCAGGGGGCCCCCATGTTCCCTGGCCCCCAGCATTTT. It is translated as CASRPQGAPMFPGPQHF.

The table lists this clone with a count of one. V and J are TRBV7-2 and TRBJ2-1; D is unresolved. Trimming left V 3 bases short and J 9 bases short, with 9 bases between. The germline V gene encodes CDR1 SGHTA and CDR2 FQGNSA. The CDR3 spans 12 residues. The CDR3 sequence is CASSFSRVEQFF. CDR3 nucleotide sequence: TGTGCCAGCAGCTTTTCTAGGGTTGAGCAGTTCTTC.

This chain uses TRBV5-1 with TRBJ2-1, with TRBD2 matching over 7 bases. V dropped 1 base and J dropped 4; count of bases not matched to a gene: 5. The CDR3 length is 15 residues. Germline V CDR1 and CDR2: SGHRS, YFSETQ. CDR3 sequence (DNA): TGCGCCAGCAGCTTGTCGGGGGGTTATTACAATGAGCAGTTCTTC. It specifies CASSLSGGYYNEQFF.

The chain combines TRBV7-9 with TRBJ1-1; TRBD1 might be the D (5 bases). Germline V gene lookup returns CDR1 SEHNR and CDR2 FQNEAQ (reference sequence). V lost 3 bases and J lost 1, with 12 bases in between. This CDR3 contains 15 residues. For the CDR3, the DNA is TGTGCCAGCAGCTTGTATAAGGGGTGGAACACTGAAGCTTTCTTT. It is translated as CASSLYKGWNTEAFF.

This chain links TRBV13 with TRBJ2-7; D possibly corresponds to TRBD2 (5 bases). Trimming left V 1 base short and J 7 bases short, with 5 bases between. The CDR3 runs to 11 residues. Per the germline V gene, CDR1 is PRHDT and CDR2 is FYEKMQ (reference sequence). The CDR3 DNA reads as TGTGCCAGCAGCTTAGCGGGGGAGCAGTACTTC. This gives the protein CASSLAGEQYF.

The CDR3 sequence: CASRPSRRVYNEQFF. The CDR3 nucleotides are TGTGCCAGCAGACCGTCTAGGCGTGTGTACAATGAGCAGTTCTTC. The V call is TRBV27, the J call TRBJ2-1; D call uncertain. Trimming left V 6 bases short and J 4 bases short, with 16 bases between. This CDR3 spans 15 amino acids. Per the germline V gene, CDR1 is MNHEY and CDR2 is SMNVEV (reference sequence).

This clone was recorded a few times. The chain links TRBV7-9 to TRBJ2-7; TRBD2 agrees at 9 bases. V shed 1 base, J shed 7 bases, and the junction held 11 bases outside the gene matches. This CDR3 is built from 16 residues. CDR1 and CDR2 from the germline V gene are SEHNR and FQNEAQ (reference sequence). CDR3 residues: CASSLGRKGLAGEQYF. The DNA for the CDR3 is TGTGCCAGCAGCTTAGGCAGAAAGGGACTAGCCGGAGAGCAGTACTTC.

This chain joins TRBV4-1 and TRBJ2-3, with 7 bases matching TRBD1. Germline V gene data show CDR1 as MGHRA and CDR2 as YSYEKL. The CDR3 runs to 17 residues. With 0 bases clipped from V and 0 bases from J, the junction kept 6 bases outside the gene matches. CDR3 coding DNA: TGCGCCAGCAGCCAAGATGGGACAGTCAGGAGCACAGATACGCAGTATTTT. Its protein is CASSQDGTVRSTDTQYF.

DNA of the CDR3: TGTGCCAGCAGTTATACTAGCGAGCAGACCCAGTACTTC. Its protein product is CASSYTSEQTQYF. The V call is TRBV6-5, the J call TRBJ2-5; 7 bases agree with TRBD2. V shed 3 bases and J 6 bases; nucleotides not matched to a gene: 4. The V gene's germline CDR1 is MNHEY and CDR2 SVGAGI. The CDR3 contains 13 residues.